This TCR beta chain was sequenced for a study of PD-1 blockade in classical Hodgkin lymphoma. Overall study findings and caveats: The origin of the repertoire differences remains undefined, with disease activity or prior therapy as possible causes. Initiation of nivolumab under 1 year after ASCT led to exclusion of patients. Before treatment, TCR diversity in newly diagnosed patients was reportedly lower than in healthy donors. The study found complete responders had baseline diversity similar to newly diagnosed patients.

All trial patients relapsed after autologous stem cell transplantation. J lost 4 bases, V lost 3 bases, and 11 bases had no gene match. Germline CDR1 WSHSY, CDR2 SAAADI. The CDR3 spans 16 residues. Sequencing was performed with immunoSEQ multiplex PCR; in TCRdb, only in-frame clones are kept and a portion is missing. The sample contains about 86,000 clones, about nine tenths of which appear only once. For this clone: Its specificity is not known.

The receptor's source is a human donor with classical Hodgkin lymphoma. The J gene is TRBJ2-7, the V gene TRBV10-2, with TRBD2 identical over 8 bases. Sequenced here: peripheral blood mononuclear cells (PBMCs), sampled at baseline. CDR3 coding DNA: TGCGCCAGCAGTGATAACCCAACTAGCGGACCTTACGAGCAGTACTTC. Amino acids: CASSDNPTSGPYEQYF.